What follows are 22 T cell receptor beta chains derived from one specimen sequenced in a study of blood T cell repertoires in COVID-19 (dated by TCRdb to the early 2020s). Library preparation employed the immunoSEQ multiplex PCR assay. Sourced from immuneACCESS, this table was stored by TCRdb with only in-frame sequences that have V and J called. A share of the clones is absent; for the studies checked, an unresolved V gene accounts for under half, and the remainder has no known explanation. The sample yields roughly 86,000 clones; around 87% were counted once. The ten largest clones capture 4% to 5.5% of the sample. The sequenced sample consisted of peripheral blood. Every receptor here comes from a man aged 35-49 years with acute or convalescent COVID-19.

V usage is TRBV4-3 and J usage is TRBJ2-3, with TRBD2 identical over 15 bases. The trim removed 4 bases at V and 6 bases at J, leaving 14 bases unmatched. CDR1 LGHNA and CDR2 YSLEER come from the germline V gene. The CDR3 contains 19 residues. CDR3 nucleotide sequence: TGCGCCAGCAGCCCGCGGACTAGCGGGGGGGCCCTTTCATCGGATACGCAGTATTTT. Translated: CASSPRTSGGALSSDTQYF.

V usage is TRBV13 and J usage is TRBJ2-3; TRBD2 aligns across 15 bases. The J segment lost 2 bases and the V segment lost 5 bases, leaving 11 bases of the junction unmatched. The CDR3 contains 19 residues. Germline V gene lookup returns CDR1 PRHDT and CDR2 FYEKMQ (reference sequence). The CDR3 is CASSPRTSGGAGATDTQYF. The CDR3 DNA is TGTGCCAGCAGCCCCCGGACTAGCGGGGGGGCCGGGGCCACAGATACGCAGTATTTT. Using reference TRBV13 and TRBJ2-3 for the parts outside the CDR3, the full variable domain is AAGVIQSPRHLIKEKRETATLKCYPIPRHDTVYWYQQGPGQDPQFLISFYEKMQSDKGSIPDRFSAQQFSDYHSELNMSSLELGDSALYFCASSPRTSGGAGATDTQYFGPGTRLTVL.

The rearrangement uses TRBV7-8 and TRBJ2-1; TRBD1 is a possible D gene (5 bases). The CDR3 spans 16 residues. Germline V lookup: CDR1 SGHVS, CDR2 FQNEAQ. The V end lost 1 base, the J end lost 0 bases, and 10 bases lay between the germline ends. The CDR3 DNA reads TGTGCCAGCAGCTTAGTATCAGGGAACTCCTACAATGAGCAGTTCTTC. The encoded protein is CASSLVSGNSYNEQFF.

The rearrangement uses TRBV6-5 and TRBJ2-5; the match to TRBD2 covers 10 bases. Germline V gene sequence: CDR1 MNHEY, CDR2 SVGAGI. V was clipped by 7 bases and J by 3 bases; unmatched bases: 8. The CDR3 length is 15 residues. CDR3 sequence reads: CASTASGSAKETQYF. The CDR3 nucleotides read TGTGCCAGCACGGCTAGCGGGAGTGCGAAAGAGACCCAGTACTTC.

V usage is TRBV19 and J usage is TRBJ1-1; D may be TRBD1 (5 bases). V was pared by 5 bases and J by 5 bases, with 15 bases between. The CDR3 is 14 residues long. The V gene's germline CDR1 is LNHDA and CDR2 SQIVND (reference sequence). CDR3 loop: CASSPQGGSTEAFF. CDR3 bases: TGTGCCAGTAGTCCTCAGGGAGGTAGTACTGAAGCTTTCTTT.

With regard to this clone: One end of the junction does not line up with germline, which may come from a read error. The CDR3 nucleotides are TGTGCCAGCAGTTTATTATCTAGCGGCAATACCTTCTTT. The encoded protein is CASSLLSSGNTFF. The J gene is TRBJ2-3, the V gene TRBV27; 7 bases are shared with TRBD2. Germline V gives CDR1 MNHEY, CDR2 SMNVEV (reference sequence). CDR3 size: 13 residues.

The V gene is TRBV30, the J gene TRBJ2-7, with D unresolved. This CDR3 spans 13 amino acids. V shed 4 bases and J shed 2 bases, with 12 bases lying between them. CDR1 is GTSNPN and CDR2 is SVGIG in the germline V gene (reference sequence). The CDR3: CAWNGGTPYEQYF. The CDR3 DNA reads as TGTGCCTGGAACGGCGGAACCCCCTACGAGCAGTACTTC.

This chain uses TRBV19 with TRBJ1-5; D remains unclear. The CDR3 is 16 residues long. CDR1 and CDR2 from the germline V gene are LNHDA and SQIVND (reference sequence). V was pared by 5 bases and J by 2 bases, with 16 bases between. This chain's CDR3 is CASSPQVVRGNQPQHF. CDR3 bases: TGTGCCAGTAGTCCTCAGGTCGTCCGAGGCAATCAGCCCCAGCATTTT.

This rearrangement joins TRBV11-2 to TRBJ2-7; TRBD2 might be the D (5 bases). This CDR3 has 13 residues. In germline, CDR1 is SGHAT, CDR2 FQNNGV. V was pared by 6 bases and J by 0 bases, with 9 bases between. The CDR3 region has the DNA TGTGCCAGCAGGAGGGTAAGCTCCTACGAGCAGTACTTC. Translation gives CASRRVSSYEQYF. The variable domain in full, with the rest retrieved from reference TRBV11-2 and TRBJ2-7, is EAGVAQSPRYKIIEKRQSVAFWCNPISGHATLYWYQQILGQGPKLLIQFQNNGVVDDSQLPKDRFSAERLKGVDSTLKIQPAKLEDSAVYLCASRRVSSYEQYFGPGTRLTVT.

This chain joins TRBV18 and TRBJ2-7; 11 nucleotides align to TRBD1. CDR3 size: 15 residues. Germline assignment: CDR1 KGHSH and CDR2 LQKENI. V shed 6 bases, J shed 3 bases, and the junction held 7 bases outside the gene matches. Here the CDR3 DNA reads TGTGCCAGCTCTCCTGGACAGGGGGCCCTCTACGAGCAGTACTTC. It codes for CASSPGQGALYEQYF.

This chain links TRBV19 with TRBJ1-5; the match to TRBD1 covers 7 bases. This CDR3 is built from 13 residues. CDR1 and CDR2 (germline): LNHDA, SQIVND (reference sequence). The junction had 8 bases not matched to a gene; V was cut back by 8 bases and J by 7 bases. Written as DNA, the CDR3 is TGTGCCAGTGGACAGGAAGGTGGCCAGCCCCAGCATTTT. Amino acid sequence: CASGQEGGQPQHF.

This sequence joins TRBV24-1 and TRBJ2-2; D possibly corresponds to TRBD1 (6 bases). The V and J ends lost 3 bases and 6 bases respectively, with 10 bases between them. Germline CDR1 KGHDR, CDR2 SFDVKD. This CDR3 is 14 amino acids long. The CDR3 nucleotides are TGTGCCACCAGTGATACAGGGAGACCCGGGGAGCTGTTTTTT. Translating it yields CATSDTGRPGELFF.

The CDR3 DNA follows: TGTGCCAGCAGCTTGCCAGGGTCCAATCAGCCCCAGCATTTT. Residues: CASSLPGSNQPQHF. This chain joins TRBV5-4 and TRBJ1-5; tentative D call: TRBD1 (5 bases). The V gene lost 1 base and the J gene lost 3 bases, with 8 bases spanning the gap. The CDR3 has 14 amino acids. Germline CDR1 and CDR2: SGHNT and YYREEE (reference sequence).

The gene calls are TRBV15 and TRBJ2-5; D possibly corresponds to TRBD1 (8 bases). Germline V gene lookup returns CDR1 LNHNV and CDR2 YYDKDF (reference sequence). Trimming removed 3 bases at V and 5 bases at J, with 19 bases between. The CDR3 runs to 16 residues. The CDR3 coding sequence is TGTGCCACCAGCAGCGCCGACAGGGGAGGGGGGGAGACCCAGTACTTC. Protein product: CATSSADRGGGETQYF.

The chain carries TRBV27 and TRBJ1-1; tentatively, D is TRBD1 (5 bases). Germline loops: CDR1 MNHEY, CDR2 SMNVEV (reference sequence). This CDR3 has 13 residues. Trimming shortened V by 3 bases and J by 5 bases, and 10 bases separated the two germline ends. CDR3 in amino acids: CASSFWGETEAFF. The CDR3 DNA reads TGTGCCAGCAGTTTCTGGGGGGAGACTGAAGCTTTCTTT.

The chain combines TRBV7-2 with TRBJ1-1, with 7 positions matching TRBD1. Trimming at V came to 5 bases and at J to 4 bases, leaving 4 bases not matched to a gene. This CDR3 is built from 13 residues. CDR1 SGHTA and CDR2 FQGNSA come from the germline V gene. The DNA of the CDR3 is TGTGCCAGCAGCCCAGGGGGTGTCACTGAAGCTTTCTTT. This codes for CASSPGGVTEAFF. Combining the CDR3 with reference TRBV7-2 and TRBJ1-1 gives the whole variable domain GAGVSQSPSNKVTEKGKDVELRCDPISGHTALYWYRQSLGQGLEFLIYFQGNSAPDKSGLPSDRFSAERTGGSVSTLTIQRTQQEDSAVYLCASSPGGVTEAFFGQGTRLTVV.

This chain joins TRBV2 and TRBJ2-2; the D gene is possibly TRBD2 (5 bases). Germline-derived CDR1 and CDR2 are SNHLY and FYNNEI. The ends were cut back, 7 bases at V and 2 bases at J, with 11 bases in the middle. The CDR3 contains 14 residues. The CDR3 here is CASTQPGNTGELFF. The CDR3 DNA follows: TGTGCCAGCACCCAACCGGGAAACACCGGGGAGCTGTTTTTT.

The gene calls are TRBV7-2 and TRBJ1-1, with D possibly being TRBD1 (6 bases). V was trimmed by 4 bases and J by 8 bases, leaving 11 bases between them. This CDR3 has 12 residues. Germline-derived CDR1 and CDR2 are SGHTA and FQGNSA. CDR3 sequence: CASSSIGQEAFF. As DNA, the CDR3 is TGTGCCAGCAGCTCAATTGGACAGGAAGCTTTCTTT. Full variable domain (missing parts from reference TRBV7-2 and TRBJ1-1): GAGVSQSPSNKVTEKGKDVELRCDPISGHTALYWYRQSLGQGLEFLIYFQGNSAPDKSGLPSDRFSAERTGGSVSTLTIQRTQQEDSAVYLCASSSIGQEAFFGQGTRLTVV.

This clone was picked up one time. The CDR3: CAWSLGGQGFYEQYF. For the CDR3, the DNA is TGTGCCTGGAGTTTAGGGGGACAGGGTTTCTACGAGCAGTACTTC. The chain has TRBV30 and TRBJ2-7; 9 positions match TRBD1. The CDR3 is 15 amino acids. Per germline, CDR1 GTSNPN and CDR2 SVGIG (reference sequence). The V gene end was trimmed by 2 bases and the J gene end by 3 bases; junction bases not matched to a gene: 8.

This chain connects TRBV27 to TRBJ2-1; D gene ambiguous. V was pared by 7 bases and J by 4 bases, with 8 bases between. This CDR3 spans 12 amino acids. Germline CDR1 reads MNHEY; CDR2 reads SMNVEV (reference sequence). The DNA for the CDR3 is TGTGCCAGCACCCCACGGTACAATGAGCAGTTCTTC. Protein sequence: CASTPRYNEQFF.

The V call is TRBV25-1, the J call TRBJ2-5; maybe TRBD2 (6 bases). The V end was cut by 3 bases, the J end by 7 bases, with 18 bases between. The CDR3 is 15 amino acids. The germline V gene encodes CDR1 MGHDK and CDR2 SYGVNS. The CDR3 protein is CASSDWGGGSGTQYF. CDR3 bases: TGTGCCAGCAGTGATTGGGGTGGGGGTAGCGGGACCCAGTACTTC.

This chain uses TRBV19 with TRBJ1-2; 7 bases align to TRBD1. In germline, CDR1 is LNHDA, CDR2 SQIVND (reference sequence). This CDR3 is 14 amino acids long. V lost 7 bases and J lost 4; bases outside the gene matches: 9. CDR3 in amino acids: CASKPDDRAYGYTF. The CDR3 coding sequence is TGTGCCAGTAAACCCGACGACAGGGCCTATGGCTACACCTTC.